This paragraph reports one T cell receptor (beta chain). These data belong to a study of glioma-infiltrating T cells after dendritic cell vaccination. Time point of the sample: after dendritic cell vaccination, including at tumor progression/relapse. Sequenced by immunoSEQ multiplex PCR; TCRdb stores in-frame clones only, minus some. The sample has more than 70,000 clones; around nine tenths are singletons. This CDR3 region has 15 residues. CDR1 SNHLY and CDR2 FYNNEI come from the germline V gene. Germline trimming cut 7 bases from V and 9 bases from J; bases unmatched to any gene: 7. This chain joins TRBV2 and TRBJ2-1; 15 bases are a match to TRBD2. The material was blood, obtained after dendritic cell vaccination. This receptor was obtained from a human donor with glioblastoma. This chain's CDR3 is CASIPGLAGGGEQFF. CDR3 DNA: TGTGCCAGCATACCGGGACTAGCGGGAGGAGGTGAGCAGTTCTTC.